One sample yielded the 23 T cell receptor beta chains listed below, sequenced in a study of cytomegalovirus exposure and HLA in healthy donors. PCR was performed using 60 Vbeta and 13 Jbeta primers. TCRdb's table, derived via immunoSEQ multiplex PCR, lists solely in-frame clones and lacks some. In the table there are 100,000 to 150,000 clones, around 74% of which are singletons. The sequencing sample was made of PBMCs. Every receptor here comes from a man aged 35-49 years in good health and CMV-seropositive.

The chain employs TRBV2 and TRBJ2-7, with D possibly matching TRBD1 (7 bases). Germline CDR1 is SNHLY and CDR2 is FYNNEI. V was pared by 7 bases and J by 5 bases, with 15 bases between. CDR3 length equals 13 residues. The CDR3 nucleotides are TGTGCCAGCAATTTCAGGGGGGCCGACGAGCAGTACTTC. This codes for CASNFRGADEQYF. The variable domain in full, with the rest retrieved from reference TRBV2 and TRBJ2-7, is EPEVTQTPSHQVTQMGQEVILRCVPISNHLYFYWYRQILGQKVEFLVSFYNNEISEKSEIFDDQFSVERPDGSNFTLKIRSTKLEDSAMYFCASNFRGADEQYFGPGTRLTVT.

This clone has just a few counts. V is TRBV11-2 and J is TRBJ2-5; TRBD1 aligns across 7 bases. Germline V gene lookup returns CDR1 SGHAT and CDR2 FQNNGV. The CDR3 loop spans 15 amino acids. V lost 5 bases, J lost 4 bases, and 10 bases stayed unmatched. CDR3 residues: CASSTVRGLRETQYF. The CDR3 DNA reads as TGTGCCAGCAGCACCGTAAGGGGGCTCAGAGAGACCCAGTACTTC.

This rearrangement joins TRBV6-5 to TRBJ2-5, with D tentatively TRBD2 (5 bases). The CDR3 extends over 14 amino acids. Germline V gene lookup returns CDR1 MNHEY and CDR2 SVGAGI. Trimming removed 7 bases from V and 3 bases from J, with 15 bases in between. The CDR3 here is CASNPTKRKETQYF. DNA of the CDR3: TGTGCCAGCAACCCAACTAAGCGGAAAGAGACCCAGTACTTC.

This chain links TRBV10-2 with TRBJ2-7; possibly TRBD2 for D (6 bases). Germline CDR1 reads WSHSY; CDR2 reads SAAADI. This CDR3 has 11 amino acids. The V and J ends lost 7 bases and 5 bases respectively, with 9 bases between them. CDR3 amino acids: CASKGEDEQYF. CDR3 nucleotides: TGCGCCAGCAAAGGGGAGGACGAGCAGTACTTC.

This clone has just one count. The CDR3 coding sequence is TGTGCCACCCTGGACAGGGCCCAATCGAACACCGGGGAGCTGTTTTTT. Its translation: CATLDRAQSNTGELFF. The chain uses TRBV27 and TRBJ2-2; 8 nucleotides line up with TRBD1. Germline V gene data show CDR1 as MNHEY and CDR2 as SMNVEV (reference sequence). Trimming removed 10 bases from V and 0 bases from J; junction bases left unmatched: 10. The CDR3 covers 16 residues.

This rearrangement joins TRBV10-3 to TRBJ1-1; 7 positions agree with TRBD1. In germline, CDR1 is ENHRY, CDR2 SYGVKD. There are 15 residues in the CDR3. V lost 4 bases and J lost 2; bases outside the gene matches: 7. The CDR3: CAISGKGALNTEAFF. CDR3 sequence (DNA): TGTGCCATCAGTGGTAAGGGGGCCTTAAACACTGAAGCTTTCTTT.

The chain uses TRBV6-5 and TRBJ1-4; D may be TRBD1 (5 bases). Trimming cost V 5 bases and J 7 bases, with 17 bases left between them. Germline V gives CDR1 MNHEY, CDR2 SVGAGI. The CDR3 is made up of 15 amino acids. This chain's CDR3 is CASSGHQAGSEKLFF. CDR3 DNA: TGTGCCAGCAGTGGACATCAAGCCGGGAGTGAAAAACTGTTTTTT.

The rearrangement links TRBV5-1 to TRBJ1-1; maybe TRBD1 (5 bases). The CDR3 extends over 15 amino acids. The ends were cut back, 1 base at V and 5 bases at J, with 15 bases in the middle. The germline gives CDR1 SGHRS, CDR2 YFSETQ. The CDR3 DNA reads TGCGCCAGCAGCTTGAGTAGTCAGGGTTGGACTGAAGCTTTCTTT. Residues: CASSLSSQGWTEAFF.

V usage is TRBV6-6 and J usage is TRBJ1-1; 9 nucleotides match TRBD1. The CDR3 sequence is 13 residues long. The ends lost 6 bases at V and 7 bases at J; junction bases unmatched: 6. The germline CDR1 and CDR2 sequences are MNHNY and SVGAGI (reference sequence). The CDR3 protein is CASSRTGEGEAFF. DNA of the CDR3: TGTGCCAGCAGCCGGACAGGGGAGGGTGAAGCTTTCTTT.

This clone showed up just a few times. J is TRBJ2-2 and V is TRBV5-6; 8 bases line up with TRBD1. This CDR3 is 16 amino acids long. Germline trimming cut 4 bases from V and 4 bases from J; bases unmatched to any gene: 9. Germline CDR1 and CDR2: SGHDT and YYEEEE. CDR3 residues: CASSRYDRGSTGELFF. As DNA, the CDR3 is TGTGCCAGCAGCCGGTATGACAGGGGTTCCACCGGGGAGCTGTTTTTT.

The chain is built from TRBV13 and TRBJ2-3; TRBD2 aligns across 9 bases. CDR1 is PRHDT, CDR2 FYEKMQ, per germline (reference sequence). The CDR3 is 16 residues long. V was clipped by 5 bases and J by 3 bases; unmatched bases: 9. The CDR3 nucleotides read TGTGCCAGCAGCGTATATAGCGGGGGCCGTACAGATACGCAGTATTTT. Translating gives CASSVYSGGRTDTQYF.

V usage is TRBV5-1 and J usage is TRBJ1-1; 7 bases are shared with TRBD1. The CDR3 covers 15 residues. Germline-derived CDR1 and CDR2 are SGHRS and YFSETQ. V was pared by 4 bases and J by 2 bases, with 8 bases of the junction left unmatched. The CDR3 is CASSPGDRDNTEAFF. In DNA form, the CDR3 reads TGCGCCAGCAGCCCGGGGGACAGAGACAACACTGAAGCTTTCTTT.

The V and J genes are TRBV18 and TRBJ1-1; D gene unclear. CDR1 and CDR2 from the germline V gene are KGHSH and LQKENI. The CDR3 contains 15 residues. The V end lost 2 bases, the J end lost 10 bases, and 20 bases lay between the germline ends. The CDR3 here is CASSPSSEAAISAFF. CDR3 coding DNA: TGTGCCAGCTCACCAAGTAGCGAGGCAGCCATCTCAGCTTTCTTT.

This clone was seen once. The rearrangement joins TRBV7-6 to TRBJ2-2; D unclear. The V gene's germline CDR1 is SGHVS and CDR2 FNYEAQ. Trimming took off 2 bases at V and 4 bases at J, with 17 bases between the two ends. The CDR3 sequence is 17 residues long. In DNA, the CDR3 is TGTGCCAGCAGCTTAATAACCCCAGGTTTGGGCACCGGGGAGCTGTTTTTT. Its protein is CASSLITPGLGTGELFF.

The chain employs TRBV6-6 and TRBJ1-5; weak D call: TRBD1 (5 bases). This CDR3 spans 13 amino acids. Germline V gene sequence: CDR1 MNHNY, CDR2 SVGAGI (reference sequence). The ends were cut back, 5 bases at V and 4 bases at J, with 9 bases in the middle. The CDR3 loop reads CASSSRDNQPQHF. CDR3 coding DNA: TGTGCCAGCAGTAGCAGGGATAATCAGCCCCAGCATTTT.

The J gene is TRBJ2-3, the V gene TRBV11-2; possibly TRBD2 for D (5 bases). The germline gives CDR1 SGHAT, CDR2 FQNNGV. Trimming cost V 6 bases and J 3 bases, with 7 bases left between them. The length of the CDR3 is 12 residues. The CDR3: CASREVTDTQYF. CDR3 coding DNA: TGTGCCAGCAGGGAGGTTACAGATACGCAGTATTTT. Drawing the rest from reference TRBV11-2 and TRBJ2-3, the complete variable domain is EAGVAQSPRYKIIEKRQSVAFWCNPISGHATLYWYQQILGQGPKLLIQFQNNGVVDDSQLPKDRFSAERLKGVDSTLKIQPAKLEDSAVYLCASREVTDTQYFGPGTRLTVL.

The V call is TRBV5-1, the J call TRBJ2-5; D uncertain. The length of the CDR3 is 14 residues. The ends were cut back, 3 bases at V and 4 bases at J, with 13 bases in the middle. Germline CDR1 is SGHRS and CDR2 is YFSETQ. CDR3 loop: CASSSVPNGETQYF. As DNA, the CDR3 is TGCGCCAGCAGCTCGGTCCCTAACGGAGAGACCCAGTACTTC.

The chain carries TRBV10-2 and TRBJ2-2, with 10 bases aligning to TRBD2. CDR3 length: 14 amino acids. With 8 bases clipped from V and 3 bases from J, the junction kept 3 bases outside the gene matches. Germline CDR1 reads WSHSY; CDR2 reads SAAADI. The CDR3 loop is CASLLAGDTGELFF. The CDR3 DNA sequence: TGCGCCAGCTTGCTAGCGGGAGACACCGGGGAGCTGTTTTTT.

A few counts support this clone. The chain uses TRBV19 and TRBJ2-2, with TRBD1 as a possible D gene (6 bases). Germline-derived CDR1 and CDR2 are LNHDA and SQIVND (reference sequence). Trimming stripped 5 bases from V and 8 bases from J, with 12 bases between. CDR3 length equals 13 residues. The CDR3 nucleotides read TGTGCCAGTAGTGTCACAGGGTGGGGGGAGCTGTTTTTT. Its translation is CASSVTGWGELFF.

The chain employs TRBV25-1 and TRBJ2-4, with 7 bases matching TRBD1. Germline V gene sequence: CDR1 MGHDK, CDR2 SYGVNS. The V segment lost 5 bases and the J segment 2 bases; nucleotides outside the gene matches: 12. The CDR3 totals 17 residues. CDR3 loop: CASSWNGRDSTKNIQYF. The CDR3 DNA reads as TGTGCCAGCAGTTGGAATGGCCGGGACAGCACCAAAAACATTCAGTACTTC.

The CDR3 nucleotides are TGTGCCGGGGACAGGAGCATGAACACTGAAGCTTTCTTT. Its protein is CAGDRSMNTEAFF. The gene calls are TRBV30 and TRBJ1-1; 8 bases map to TRBD1. V lost 8 bases and J lost 0; bases outside the gene matches: 5. The CDR3 has 13 residues. Looked up from germline, CDR1 is GTSNPN and CDR2 is SVGIG (reference sequence).

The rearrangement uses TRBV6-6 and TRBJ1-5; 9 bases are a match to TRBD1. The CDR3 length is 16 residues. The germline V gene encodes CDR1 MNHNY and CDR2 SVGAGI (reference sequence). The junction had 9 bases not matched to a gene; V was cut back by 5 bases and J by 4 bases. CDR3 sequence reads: CASSLNRDRGNQPQHF. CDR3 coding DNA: TGTGCCAGCAGTCTTAATCGAGACAGGGGGAATCAGCCCCAGCATTTT.

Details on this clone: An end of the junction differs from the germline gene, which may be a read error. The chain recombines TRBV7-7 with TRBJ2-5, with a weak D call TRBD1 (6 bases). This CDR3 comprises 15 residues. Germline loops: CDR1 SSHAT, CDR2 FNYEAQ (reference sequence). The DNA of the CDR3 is TGTGCCAGCAGCTTAAGGCCAGGGGAACAAGGGACCCAGTACTTC. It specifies CASSLRPGEQGTQYF.